This TCR beta chain comes out of a study of blood T cell repertoires in COVID-19. At the level of the study: Sites across the United States, Italy and Spain contributed samples from acute and convalescent COVID-19. Sources were T cells, B-cell-depleted T cells, or PBMCs; the material itself was cDNA or gDNA.

The CDR3 spans 16 residues. Germline V gives CDR1 SGHVS, CDR2 FQNEAQ. Trimming shortened V by 3 bases and J by 0 bases, and 14 bases separated the two germline ends. TCRdb's table, derived via immunoSEQ multiplex PCR, lists solely in-frame clones and lacks some. In the table there are about 200,000 clones, 65% to 90% of which are singletons. Everyone who took part was roughly 18 to 89 years old, and they came from about 25 US areas. This receptor was identified in a woman aged 35 to 49 with acute COVID-19. The chain has TRBV7-8 and TRBJ1-1; D unresolved. The material sequenced was PBMCs or T cells enriched from blood (not recorded which). This CDR3 is CASSFNLNSLNTEAFF. DNA for the CDR3: TGTGCCAGCAGCTTTAACCTGAACAGTTTGAACACTGAAGCTTTCTTT.